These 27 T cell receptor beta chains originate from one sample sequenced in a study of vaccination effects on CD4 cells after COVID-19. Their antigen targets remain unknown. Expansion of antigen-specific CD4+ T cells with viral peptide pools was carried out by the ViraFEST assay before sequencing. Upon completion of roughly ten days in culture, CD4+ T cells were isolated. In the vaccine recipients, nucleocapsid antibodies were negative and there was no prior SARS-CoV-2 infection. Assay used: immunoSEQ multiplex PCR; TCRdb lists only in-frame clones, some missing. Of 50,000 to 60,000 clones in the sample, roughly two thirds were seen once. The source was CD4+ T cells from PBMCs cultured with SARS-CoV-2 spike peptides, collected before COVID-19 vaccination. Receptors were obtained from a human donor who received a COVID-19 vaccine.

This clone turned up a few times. CDR3 sequence (DNA): TGTGCCAGCAGTTTAGGGCCCCAAGGATCACCCCTCCACTTT. Its protein is CASSLGPQGSPLHF. The chain couples TRBV27 to TRBJ1-6, with unresolved D. Trimming shortened V by 2 bases and J by 10 bases, and 12 bases separated the two germline ends. Germline CDR1 reads MNHEY; CDR2 reads SMNVEV (reference sequence). This CDR3 region has 14 residues.

CDR3 nucleotides: TGTGCCAGCAGTCACGGGGCAGGGACGAATTCACCCCTCCACTTT. It yields the protein CASSHGAGTNSPLHF. The V and J genes are TRBV6-5 and TRBJ1-6, with D possibly being TRBD1 (5 bases). V was cut by 5 bases and J by 7 bases, with 15 bases left in between. Germline CDR1 MNHEY, CDR2 SVGAGI. This CDR3 spans 15 amino acids.

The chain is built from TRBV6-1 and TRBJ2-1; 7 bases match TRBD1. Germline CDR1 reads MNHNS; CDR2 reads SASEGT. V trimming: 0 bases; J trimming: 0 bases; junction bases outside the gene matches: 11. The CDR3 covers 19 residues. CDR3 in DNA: TGTGCCAGCAGTGAAGCGCTTATACTACAGGGGAGCTCCTACAATGAGCAGTTCTTC. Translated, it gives CASSEALILQGSSYNEQFF.

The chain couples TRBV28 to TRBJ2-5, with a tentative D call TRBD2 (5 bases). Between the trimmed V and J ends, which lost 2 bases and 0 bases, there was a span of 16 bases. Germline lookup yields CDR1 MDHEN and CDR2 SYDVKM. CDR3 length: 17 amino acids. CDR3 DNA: TGTGCCAGCAGTTTACTACCGCAGCGAGGGTACCAAGAGACCCAGTACTTC. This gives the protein CASSLLPQRGYQETQYF.

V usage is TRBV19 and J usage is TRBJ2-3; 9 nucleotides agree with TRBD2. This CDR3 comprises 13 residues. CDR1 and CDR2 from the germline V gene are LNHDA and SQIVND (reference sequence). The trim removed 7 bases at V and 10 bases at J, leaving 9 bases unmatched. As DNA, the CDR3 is TGTGCCAGTATCCCTTCGGGCGGGAGGGCGCAGTATTTT. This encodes CASIPSGGRAQYF.

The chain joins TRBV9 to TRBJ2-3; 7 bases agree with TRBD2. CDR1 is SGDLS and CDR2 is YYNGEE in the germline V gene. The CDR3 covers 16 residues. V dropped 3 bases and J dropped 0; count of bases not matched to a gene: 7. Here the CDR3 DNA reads TGTGCCAGCAGCGGAACTAGCGACCCTAGCACAGATACGCAGTATTTT. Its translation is CASSGTSDPSTDTQYF.

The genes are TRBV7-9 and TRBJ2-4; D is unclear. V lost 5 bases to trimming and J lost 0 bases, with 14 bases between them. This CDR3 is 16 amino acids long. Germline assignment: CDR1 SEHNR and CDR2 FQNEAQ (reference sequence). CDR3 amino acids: CASSADGTLAKNIQYF. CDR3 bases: TGTGCCAGCAGCGCCGACGGTACCCTAGCCAAAAACATTCAGTACTTC.

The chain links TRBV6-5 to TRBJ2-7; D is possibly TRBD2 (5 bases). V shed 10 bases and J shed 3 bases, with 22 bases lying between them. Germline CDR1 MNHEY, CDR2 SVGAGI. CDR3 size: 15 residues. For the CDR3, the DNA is TGTGCCACCCTTCCCGATCAGGTGCGGGTCTACGAGCAGTACTTC. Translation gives CATLPDQVRVYEQYF.

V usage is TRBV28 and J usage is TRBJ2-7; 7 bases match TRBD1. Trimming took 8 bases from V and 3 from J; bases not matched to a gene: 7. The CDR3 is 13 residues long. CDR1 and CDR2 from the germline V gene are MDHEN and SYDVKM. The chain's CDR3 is CASGPGQIYEQYF. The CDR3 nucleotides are TGTGCCAGCGGGCCGGGACAGATCTACGAGCAGTACTTC.

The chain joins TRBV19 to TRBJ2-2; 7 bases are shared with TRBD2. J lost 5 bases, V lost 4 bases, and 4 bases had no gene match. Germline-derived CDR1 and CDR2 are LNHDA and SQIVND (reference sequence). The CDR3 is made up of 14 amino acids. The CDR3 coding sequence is TGTGCCAGTAGTAGTTGGGGGGGGACCGGGGAGCTGTTTTTT. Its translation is CASSSWGGTGELFF.

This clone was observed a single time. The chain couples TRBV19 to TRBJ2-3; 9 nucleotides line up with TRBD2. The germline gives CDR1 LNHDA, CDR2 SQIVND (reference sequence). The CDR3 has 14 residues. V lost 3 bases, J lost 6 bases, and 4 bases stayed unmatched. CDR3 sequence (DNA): TGTGCCAGTAGTATGCGGGAGGGCCTCGATACGCAGTATTTT. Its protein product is CASSMREGLDTQYF.

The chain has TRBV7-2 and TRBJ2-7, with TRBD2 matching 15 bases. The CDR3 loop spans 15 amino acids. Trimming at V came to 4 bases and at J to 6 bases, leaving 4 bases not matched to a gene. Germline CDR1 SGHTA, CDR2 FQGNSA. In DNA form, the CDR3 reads TGTGCCAGCAGCTGGACTAGCGGGAGGGTCTCCGAGCAGTACTTC. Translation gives CASSWTSGRVSEQYF.

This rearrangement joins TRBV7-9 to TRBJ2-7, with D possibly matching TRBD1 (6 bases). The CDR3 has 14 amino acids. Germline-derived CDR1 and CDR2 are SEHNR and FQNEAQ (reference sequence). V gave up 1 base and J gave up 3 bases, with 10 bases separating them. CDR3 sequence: CASSLGSQGYEQYF. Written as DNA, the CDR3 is TGTGCCAGCAGCTTAGGATCACAGGGCTACGAGCAGTACTTC.

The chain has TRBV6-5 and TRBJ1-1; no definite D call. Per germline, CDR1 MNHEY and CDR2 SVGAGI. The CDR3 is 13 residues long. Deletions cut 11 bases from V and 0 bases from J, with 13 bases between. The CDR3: CAGSLLMNTEAFF. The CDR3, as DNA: TGTGCCGGGAGCCTCTTGATGAACACTGAAGCTTTCTTT.

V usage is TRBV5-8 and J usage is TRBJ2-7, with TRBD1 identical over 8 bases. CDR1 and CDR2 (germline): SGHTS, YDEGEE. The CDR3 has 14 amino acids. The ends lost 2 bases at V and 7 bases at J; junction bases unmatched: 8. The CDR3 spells CASSFMQGAWEQYF. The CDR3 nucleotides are TGTGCCAGCAGCTTTATGCAGGGGGCCTGGGAGCAGTACTTC.

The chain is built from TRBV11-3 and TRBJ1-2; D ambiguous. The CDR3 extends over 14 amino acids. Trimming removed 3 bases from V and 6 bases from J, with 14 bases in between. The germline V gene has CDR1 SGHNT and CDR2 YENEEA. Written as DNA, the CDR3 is TGTGCCAGCAGCTTGCGGTCCCTCGGCGATGGCTACACCTTC. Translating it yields CASSLRSLGDGYTF.

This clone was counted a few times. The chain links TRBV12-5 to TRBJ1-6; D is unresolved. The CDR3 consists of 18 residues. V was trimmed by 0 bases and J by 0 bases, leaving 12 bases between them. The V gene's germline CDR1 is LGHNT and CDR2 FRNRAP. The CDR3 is CASGLVLGGSSYNSPLHF. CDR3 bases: TGTGCTAGTGGTTTGGTACTGGGCGGCAGCTCCTATAATTCACCCCTCCACTTT.

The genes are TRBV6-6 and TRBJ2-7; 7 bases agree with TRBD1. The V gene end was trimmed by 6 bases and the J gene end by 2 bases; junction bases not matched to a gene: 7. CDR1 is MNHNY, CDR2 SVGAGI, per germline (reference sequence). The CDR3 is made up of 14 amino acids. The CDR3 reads CASSHYRGAYEQYF. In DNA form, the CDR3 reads TGTGCCAGCAGCCATTACAGGGGCGCCTACGAGCAGTACTTC.

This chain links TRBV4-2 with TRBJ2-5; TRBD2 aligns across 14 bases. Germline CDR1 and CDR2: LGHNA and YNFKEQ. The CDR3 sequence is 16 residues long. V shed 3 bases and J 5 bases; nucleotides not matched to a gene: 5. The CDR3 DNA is TGTGCCAGCAGCCAGGGGACTAGCGGGGGCCAGGAGACCCAGTACTTC. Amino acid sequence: CASSQGTSGGQETQYF.

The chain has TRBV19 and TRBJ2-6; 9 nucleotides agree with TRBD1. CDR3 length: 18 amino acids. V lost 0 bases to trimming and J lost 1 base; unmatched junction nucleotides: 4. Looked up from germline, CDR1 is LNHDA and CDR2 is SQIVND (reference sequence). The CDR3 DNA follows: TGTGCCAGTAGTATAGAGGGGGACAGGGCATCTGGGGCCAACGTCCTGACTTTC. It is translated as CASSIEGDRASGANVLTF.

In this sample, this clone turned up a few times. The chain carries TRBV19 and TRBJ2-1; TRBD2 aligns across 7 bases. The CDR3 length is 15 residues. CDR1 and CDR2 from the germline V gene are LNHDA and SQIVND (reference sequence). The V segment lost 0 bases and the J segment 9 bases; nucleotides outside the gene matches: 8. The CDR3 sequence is CASSIDRGVAGEQFF. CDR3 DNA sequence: TGTGCCAGTAGTATAGATCGAGGAGTAGCGGGTGAGCAGTTCTTC.

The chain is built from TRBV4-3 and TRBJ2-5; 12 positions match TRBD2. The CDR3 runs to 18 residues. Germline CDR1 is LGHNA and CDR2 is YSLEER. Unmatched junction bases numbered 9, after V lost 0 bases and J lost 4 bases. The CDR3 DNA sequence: TGCGCCAGCAGCCAAGATCGTAATCTAGCGGGGGGGCTAGAGACCCAGTACTTC. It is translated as CASSQDRNLAGGLETQYF.

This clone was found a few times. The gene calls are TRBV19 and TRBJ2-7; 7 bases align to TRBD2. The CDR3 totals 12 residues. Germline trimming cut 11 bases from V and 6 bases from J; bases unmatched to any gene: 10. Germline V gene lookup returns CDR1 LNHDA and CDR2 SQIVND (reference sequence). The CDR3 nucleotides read TGTGCCGGGGGGGGAAGTCTTGTCGAGCAGTACTTC. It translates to CAGGGSLVEQYF.

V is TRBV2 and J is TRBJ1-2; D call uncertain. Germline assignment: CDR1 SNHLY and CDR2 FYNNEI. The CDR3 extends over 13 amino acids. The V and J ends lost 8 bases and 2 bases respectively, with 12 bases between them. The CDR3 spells CASGMQANYGYTF. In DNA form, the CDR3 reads TGTGCCAGCGGCATGCAGGCAAACTATGGCTACACCTTC.

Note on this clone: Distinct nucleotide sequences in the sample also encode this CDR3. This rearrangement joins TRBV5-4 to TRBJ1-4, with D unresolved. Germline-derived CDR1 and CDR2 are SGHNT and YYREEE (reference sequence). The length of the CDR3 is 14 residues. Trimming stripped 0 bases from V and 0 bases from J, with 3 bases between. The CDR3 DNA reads TGTGCCAGCAGCTTGGCTGCAACTAATGAAAAACTGTTTTTT. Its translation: CASSLAATNEKLFF.

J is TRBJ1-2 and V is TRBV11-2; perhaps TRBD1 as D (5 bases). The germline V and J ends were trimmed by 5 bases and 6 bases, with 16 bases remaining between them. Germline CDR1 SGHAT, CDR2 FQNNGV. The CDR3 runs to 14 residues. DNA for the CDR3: TGTGCCAGCAGCCATCGGGACGGATGGGATGGCTACACCTTC. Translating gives CASSHRDGWDGYTF.

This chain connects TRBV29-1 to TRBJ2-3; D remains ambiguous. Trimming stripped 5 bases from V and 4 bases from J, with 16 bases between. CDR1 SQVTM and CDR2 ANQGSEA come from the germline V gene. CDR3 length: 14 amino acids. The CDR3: CSVRRVVVADTQYF. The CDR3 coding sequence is TGCAGCGTTCGAAGGGTTGTTGTGGCAGATACGCAGTATTTT.